This T cell receptor (beta chain) was sequenced during a study of blood T cell repertoires in COVID-19. Repertoires were generated with immunoSEQ multiplex PCR, while TCRdb's copy carries only in-frame clones and drops some. Of about 130,000 clones in the sample, approximately 74% were seen once. Germline CDR1 is LNHDA and CDR2 is SQIVND (reference sequence). This CDR3 contains 14 residues. The V and J ends lost 0 bases and 1 base, in that order; junction bases with no gene match: 0. The sequenced sample consisted of peripheral blood. The chain employs TRBV19 and TRBJ2-7; 7 positions agree with TRBD1. This receptor was taken from a man in his 60s with acute or convalescent COVID-19. This CDR3 is CASSIETGSYEQYF. DNA of the CDR3: TGTGCCAGTAGTATAGAGACAGGGTCCTACGAGCAGTACTTC.